This T cell receptor beta chain comes out of a study of PD-1 blockade in classical Hodgkin lymphoma. Findings and caveats of the study: TCR diversity in CD4+, not CD8+, cells rose significantly by C4D1. Whatever underlies the repertoire differences (possibly disease activity or prior therapy) remains undefined. Complete responders had baseline diversity similar to newly diagnosed patients.

Each patient experienced a relapse that followed autologous stem cell transplantation, and brentuximab vedotin exposure varied. Classification of best responses gave complete response, partial response or progressive disease. With respect to this clone: Its antigen remains unidentified.

This table comes from immunoSEQ multiplex PCR, and its TCRdb copy is limited to in-frame clones, with some not included. The sample yields 7,000 or so clones, around four fifths seen once. Germline V gene sequence: CDR1 KGHSH, CDR2 LQKENI. The CDR3 length is 16 residues. V lost 5 bases, J lost 4 bases, and 18 bases lay in between. The source was peripheral blood mononuclear cells (PBMCs), collected before the second cycle of nivolumab. This receptor was taken from a human donor with classical Hodgkin lymphoma. V usage is TRBV18 and J usage is TRBJ2-1; D is possibly TRBD1 (5 bases). The CDR3 reads CASSSRQGSRYNEQFF. The CDR3, as DNA: TGTGCCAGCTCATCAAGGCAGGGCAGCCGGTACAATGAGCAGTTCTTC.